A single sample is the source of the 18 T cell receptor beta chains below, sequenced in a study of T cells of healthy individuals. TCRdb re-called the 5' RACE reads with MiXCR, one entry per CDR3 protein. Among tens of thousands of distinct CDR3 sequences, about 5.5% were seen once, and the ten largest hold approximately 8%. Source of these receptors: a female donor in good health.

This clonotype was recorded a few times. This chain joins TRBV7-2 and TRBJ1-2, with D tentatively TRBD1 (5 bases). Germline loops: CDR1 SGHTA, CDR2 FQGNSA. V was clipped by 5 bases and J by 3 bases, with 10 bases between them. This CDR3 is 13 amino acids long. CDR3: CASSPGMYYGYTF. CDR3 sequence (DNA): TGTGCCAGCAGCCCAGGGATGTACTATGGCTACACCTTC.

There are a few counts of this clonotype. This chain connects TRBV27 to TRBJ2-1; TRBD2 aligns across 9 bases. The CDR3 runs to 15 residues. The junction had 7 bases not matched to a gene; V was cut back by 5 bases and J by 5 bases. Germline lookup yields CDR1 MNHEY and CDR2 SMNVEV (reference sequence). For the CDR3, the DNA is TGTGCCAGCAGTGGGACTAGCCTACTCCACAATGAGCAGTTCTTC. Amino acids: CASSGTSLLHNEQFF.

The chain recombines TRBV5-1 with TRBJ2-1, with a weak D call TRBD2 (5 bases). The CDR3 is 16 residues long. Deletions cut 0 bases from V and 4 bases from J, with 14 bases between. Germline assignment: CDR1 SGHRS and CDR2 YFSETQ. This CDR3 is CASSLEPSGNYNEQFF. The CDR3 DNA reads TGCGCCAGCAGCTTGGAGCCCTCCGGGAATTACAATGAGCAGTTCTTC.

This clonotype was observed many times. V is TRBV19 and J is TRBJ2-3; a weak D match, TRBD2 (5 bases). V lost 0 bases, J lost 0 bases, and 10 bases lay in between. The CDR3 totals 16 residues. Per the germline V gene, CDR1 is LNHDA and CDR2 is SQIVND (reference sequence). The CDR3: CASSIEDYQSTDTQYF. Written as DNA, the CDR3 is TGTGCCAGTAGTATAGAAGACTACCAGAGCACAGATACGCAGTATTTT.

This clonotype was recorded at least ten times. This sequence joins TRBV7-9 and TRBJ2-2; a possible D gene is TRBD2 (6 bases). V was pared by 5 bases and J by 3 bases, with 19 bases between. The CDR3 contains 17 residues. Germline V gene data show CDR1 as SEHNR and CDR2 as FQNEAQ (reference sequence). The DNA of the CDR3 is TGTGCCAGCAGCCCCAGGGTAGCGGCAAGACACACCGGGGAGCTGTTTTTT. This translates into CASSPRVAARHTGELFF.

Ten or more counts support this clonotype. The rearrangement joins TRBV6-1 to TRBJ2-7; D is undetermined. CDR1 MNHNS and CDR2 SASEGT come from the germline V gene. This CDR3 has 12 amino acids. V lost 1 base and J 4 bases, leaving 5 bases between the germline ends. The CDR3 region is CASSEGEYEQYF. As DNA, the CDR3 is TGTGCCAGCAGTGAAGGGGAATACGAGCAGTACTTC.

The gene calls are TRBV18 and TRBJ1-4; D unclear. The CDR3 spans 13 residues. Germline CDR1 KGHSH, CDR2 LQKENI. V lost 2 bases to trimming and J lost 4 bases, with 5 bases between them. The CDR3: CASSPAINEKLFF. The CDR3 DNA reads TGTGCCAGCTCACCAGCCATTAATGAAAAACTGTTTTTT.

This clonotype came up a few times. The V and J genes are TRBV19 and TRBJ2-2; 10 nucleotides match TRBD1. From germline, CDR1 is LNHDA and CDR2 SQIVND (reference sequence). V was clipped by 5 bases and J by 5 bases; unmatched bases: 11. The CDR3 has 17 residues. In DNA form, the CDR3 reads TGTGCCAGTAGTCCCCGGGACAGGGGAAGTGCAACCGGGGAGCTGTTTTTT. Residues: CASSPRDRGSATGELFF.

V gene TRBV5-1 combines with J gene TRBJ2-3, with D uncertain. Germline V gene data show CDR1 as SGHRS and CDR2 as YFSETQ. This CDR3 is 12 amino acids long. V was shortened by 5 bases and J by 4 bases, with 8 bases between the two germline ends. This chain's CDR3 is CASRDEPDTQYF. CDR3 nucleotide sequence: TGCGCCAGCAGGGACGAACCAGATACGCAGTATTTT.

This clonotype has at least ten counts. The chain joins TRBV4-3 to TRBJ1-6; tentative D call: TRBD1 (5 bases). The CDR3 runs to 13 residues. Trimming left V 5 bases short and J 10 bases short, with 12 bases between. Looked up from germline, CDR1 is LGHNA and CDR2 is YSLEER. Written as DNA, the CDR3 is TGCGCCAGCAGCGCAGGGATTTGGTCACCCCTCCACTTT. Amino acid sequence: CASSAGIWSPLHF.

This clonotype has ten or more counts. The CDR3 sequence is CASSEDRGDTEAFF. CDR3 DNA sequence: TGTGCCAGCAGCGAGGACAGGGGAGACACTGAAGCTTTCTTT. The chain recombines TRBV6-1 with TRBJ1-1; 9 bases map to TRBD1. The CDR3 spans 14 residues. Germline loops: CDR1 MNHNS, CDR2 SASEGT. J gave up 3 bases and V 6 bases, and 5 bases lay outside the gene matches.

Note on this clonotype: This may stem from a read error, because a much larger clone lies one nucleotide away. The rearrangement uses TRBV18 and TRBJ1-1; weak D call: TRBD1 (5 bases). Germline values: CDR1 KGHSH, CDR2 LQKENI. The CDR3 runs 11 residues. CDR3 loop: CASPPGGEAFF. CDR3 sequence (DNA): TGTGCCAGCCCACCGGGGGGGGAAGCTTTCTTT. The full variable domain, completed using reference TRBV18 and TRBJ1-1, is NAGVMQNPRHLVRRRGQEARLRCSPMKGHSHVYWYRQLPEEGLKFMVYLQKENIIDESGMPKERFSAEFPKEGPSILRIQQVVRGDSAAYFCASPPGGEAFFGQGTRLTVV.

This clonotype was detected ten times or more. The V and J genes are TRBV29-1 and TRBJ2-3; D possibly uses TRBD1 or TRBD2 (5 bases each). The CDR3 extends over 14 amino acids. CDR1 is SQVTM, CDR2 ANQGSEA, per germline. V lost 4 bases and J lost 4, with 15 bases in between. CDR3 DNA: TGCAGCGTTGGGGGACCACTCGGGGCAGATACGCAGTATTTT. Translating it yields CSVGGPLGADTQYF.

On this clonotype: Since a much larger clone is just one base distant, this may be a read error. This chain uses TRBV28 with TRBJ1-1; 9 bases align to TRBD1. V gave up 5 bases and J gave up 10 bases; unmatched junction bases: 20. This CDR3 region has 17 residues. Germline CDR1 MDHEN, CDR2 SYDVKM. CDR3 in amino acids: CASSIQGLAQGAARAFF. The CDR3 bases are TGTGCCAGCAGTATACAGGGTCTCGCACAGGGGGCAGCTAGAGCTTTCTTT. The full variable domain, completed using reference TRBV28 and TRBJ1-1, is DVKVTQSSRYLVKRTGEKVFLECVQDMDHENMFWYRQDPGLGLRLIYFSYDVKMKEKGDIPEGYSVSREKKERFSLILESASTNQTSMYLCASSIQGLAQGAARAFFGQGTRLTVV.

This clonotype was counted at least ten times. The CDR3 bases are TGCGCCAGCAGCCAAGATGACTGGGCGGGAGTTGAGACCCAGTACTTC. Translation gives CASSQDDWAGVETQYF. V is TRBV4-3 and J is TRBJ2-5, with TRBD2 identical over 7 bases. The CDR3 consists of 16 residues. Per germline, CDR1 LGHNA and CDR2 YSLEER. The V segment lost 0 bases and the J segment 5 bases; nucleotides outside the gene matches: 9.

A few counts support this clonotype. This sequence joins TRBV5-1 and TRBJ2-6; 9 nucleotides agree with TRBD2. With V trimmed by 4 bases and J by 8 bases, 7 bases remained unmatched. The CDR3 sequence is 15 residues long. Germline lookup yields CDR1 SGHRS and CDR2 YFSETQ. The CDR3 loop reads CASSALTSGPNVLTF. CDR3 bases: TGCGCCAGCAGCGCCCTGACTAGCGGTCCCAACGTCCTGACTTTC.

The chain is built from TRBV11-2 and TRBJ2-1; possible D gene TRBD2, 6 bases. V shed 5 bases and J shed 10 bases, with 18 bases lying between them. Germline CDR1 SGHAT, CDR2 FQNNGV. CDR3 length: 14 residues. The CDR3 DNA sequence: TGTGCCAGCAGCGTGGGATTAGGCGGGACCGAGCAGTTCTTC. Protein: CASSVGLGGTEQFF.

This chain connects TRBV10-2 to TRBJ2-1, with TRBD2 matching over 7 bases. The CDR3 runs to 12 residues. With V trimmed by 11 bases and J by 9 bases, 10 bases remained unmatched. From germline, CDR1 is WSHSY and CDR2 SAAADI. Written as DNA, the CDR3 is TGCGCCGCGGGCGGACTAGGGGTTGAGCAGTTCTTC. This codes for CAAGGLGVEQFF.